This entry lists 24 T cell receptor beta chains sequenced from one sample in a study of T-cell reconstitution after alpha-beta-depleted transplantation in children. Preparing the TCRbeta library involved the use of unique molecular identifiers. A single record per CDR3 protein comes from TCRdb applying MiXCR to the PCR reads. The data show 780,000 or so distinct CDR3 sequences, 15% to 20% seen once. The sequencing used PBMCs, mostly from graft donor cells, collected 360 days after TCRalphabeta/CD19-depleted stem cell transplant. These TCRs come from a male patient younger than 18 who had a stem cell transplant for acute lymphoblastic leukemia, so the T cells may come from the graft donor.

This clonotype was observed a handful of times. The chain uses TRBV7-8 and TRBJ2-3, with 12 bases fitting TRBD2. The CDR3 is 14 amino acids. CDR1 and CDR2 (germline): SGHVS, FQNEAQ. The trim removed 1 base at V and 12 bases at J, leaving 5 bases unmatched. CDR3 bases: TGTGCCAGCAGCTTAGAAAGGACTAGCGGGAACCAGTATTTT. This sequence encodes CASSLERTSGNQYF.

This clonotype was detected only a few times. This chain links TRBV28 with TRBJ2-3, with 7 bases aligning to TRBD1. Germline values: CDR1 MDHEN, CDR2 SYDVKM. V trimming: 3 bases; J trimming: 7 bases; junction bases outside the gene matches: 10. This CDR3 has 15 amino acids. This CDR3 is CASSFPRQGRYTQYF. The CDR3, as DNA: TGTGCCAGCAGTTTCCCCCGACAGGGTCGATATACGCAGTATTTT.

This chain uses TRBV6-2 or TRBV6-3 with TRBJ2-1; D remains ambiguous. Trimming shortened V by 6 bases and J by 7 bases, and 16 bases separated the two germline ends. CDR1 is MNHEY and CDR2 is SVGEGT in the germline V gene. The CDR3 contains 14 residues. The CDR3 is CASSSPLRLNEQFF. The CDR3 nucleotides read TGTGCCAGCAGCTCCCCTCTTCGGTTAAATGAGCAGTTCTTC.

This clonotype was found many times. V and J are TRBV12-3 or TRBV12-4 and TRBJ1-1; no firm D call. V gave up 5 bases and J gave up 5 bases, with 18 bases separating them. The CDR3 loop spans 15 amino acids. CDR3 protein: CASSASIGLGTEAFF. The DNA for the CDR3 is TGTGCCAGCAGTGCCTCAATTGGCCTTGGGACTGAAGCTTTCTTT.

The chain recombines TRBV7-3 with TRBJ1-2, with D tentatively TRBD1 (5 bases). The CDR3 covers 15 residues. Per the germline V gene, CDR1 is SGHTA and CDR2 is FQGTGA. Trimming cost V 3 bases and J 5 bases, with 16 bases left between them. The CDR3 DNA reads as TGTGCCAGCAGCTTGGGGACTTCCCGTACGTATGGCTACACCTTC. The encoded protein is CASSLGTSRTYGYTF.

The table lists this clonotype with many counts. The rearrangement joins TRBV12-3 or TRBV12-4 to TRBJ2-3; the D gene is possibly TRBD2 (6 bases). This CDR3 region has 16 residues. Trimming removed 3 bases from V and 0 bases from J, with 13 bases in between. The CDR3 reads CASSLAASASTDTQYF. CDR3 bases: TGTGCCAGCAGTTTGGCGGCTAGCGCGAGCACAGATACGCAGTATTTT.

In its sample, this clonotype was seen many times. This chain connects TRBV7-2 to TRBJ1-4; 9 bases align to TRBD1. CDR3 length: 13 residues. Germline V gene lookup returns CDR1 SGHTA and CDR2 FQGNSA. V shed 4 bases, J shed 7 bases, and the junction held 1 base outside the gene matches. The CDR3: CASSWDRAEKLFF. CDR3 nucleotide sequence: TGTGCCAGCAGCTGGGACAGGGCTGAAAAACTGTTTTTT. Drawing the rest from reference TRBV7-2 and TRBJ1-4, the complete variable domain is GAGVSQSPSNKVTEKGKDVELRCDPISGHTALYWYRQSLGQGLEFLIYFQGNSAPDKSGLPSDRFSAERTGGSVSTLTIQRTQQEDSAVYLCASSWDRAEKLFFGSGTQLSVL.

The CDR3 DNA sequence: TGTGCCACCAGCAGAGGTATGATCCCCCGGGACAGGGGGGAACGAGCTTTCTTT. Translated, it gives CATSRGMIPRDRGERAFF. The chain employs TRBV15 and TRBJ1-1; 11 bases are shared with TRBD1. This CDR3 has 18 amino acids. CDR1 is LNHNV, CDR2 YYDKDF, per germline (reference sequence). V shed 1 base and J 10 bases; nucleotides not matched to a gene: 17.

This clonotype was picked up one time. V gene TRBV2 combines with J gene TRBJ2-1; 9 nucleotides line up with TRBD2. The CDR3 consists of 15 residues. V shed 7 bases and J 3 bases; nucleotides not matched to a gene: 7. The germline CDR1 and CDR2 sequences are SNHLY and FYNNEI. The CDR3 loop is CASTAGGGYYNEQFF. CDR3 DNA sequence: TGTGCCAGCACTGCGGGGGGGGGTTACTACAATGAGCAGTTCTTC.

The chain's CDR3 is CASSLAWRYGRDISYEQYF. The CDR3 DNA follows: TGTGCCAGCAGTTTAGCTTGGAGGTATGGCAGGGATATCTCCTACGAGCAGTACTTC. The chain recombines TRBV12-3 or TRBV12-4 with TRBJ2-7; D may match TRBD1 or TRBD2 (5 bases each). CDR3 length: 19 residues. With 0 bases removed from V and 0 bases from J, the gap between germline ends came to 21 bases.

This clonotype was observed a few times. V usage is TRBV5-1 and J usage is TRBJ2-7; the D gene is possibly TRBD1 (7 bases). V gave up 0 bases and J gave up 1 base, with 14 bases separating them. The CDR3 spans 16 residues. Germline CDR1 reads SGHRS; CDR2 reads YFSETQ. CDR3 protein: CASSLVGGDRSYEQYF. The CDR3 coding sequence is TGCGCCAGCAGCTTGGTAGGAGGGGACAGATCCTACGAGCAGTACTTC.

The chain is built from TRBV12-3 or TRBV12-4 and TRBJ2-4; D not resolved. The CDR3 is 17 amino acids. Trimming took off 3 bases at V and 2 bases at J, with 17 bases between the two ends. The CDR3 coding sequence is TGTGCCAGCAGTTTGGGGTATCCCCATCCGCCCAAAAACATTCAGTACTTC. Protein sequence: CASSLGYPHPPKNIQYF.

This clonotype has a handful of counts. The rearrangement uses TRBV12-3 or TRBV12-4 and TRBJ1-5; no reliable D call. The CDR3 is 14 amino acids. Trimming removed 1 base from V and 5 bases from J, with 9 bases in between. The CDR3 protein is CASSLGPRDQPQHF. CDR3 DNA sequence: TGTGCCAGCAGTTTAGGACCTAGGGATCAGCCCCAGCATTTT.

J is TRBJ1-3 and V is TRBV10-3; 7 bases are a match to TRBD1. The CDR3 sequence is 16 residues long. The trim removed 1 base at V and 5 bases at J, leaving 8 bases unmatched. The V gene's germline CDR1 is ENHRY and CDR2 SYGVKD. The CDR3, as DNA: TGTGCCATCAGTGAGTTTACCGGGACAGAACGAAACACCATATATTTT. Translated: CAISEFTGTERNTIYF.

The sample holds a few counts of this clonotype. This rearrangement joins TRBV12-3 or TRBV12-4 to TRBJ2-5, with D hard to call. CDR3 length: 14 residues. With 3 bases removed from V and 0 bases from J, the gap between germline ends came to 8 bases. CDR3 nucleotide sequence: TGTGCCAGCAGTTTCTTTCTGTACCAAGAGACCCAGTACTTC. This translates into CASSFFLYQETQYF.

This clonotype was seen a few times. The V and J genes are TRBV5-6 and TRBJ2-1; D not certain. V was pared by 2 bases and J by 9 bases, with 9 bases between. The CDR3 totals 12 residues. The germline V gene encodes CDR1 SGHDT and CDR2 YYEEEE. The CDR3 region has the DNA TGTGCCAGCAGCTTAGCAGATACTGAGCAGTTCTTC. It is translated as CASSLADTEQFF.

This clonotype was observed many times. V gene TRBV6-5 combines with J gene TRBJ1-5; unclear D gene. The CDR3 covers 12 residues. Germline loops: CDR1 MNHEY, CDR2 SVGAGI. The V end lost 6 bases, the J end lost 2 bases, and 5 bases lay between the germline ends. The CDR3 nucleotides read TGTGCCAGCAGGAGGGGCAATCAGCCCCAGCATTTT. It encodes CASRRGNQPQHF.

At least ten counts were recorded for this clonotype. The V call is TRBV2, the J call TRBJ1-5; perhaps TRBD1 as D (6 bases). Trimming shortened V by 5 bases and J by 5 bases, and 13 bases separated the two germline ends. Per the germline V gene, CDR1 is SNHLY and CDR2 is FYNNEI. CDR3 size: 14 residues. The chain's CDR3 is CASSSDRSYQPQHF. The CDR3 DNA reads TGTGCCAGCAGTTCAGACAGGAGCTATCAGCCCCAGCATTTT.

The sample holds a few counts of this clonotype. The chain has TRBV18 and TRBJ1-1, with a possible D match to TRBD1 (5 bases). Germline assignment: CDR1 KGHSH and CDR2 LQKENI. Trimming pared 5 bases from V and 3 bases from J, leaving 10 bases between. This CDR3 contains 13 residues. The CDR3 loop reads CASSGGTHTEAFF. The CDR3 nucleotides read TGTGCCAGCTCAGGAGGGACCCACACTGAAGCTTTCTTT. The full variable domain, its missing parts supplied by reference TRBV18 and TRBJ1-1, is NAGVMQNPRHLVRRRGQEARLRCSPMKGHSHVYWYRQLPEEGLKFMVYLQKENIIDESGMPKERFSAEFPKEGPSILRIQQVVRGDSAAYFCASSGGTHTEAFFGQGTRLTVV.

The rearrangement joins TRBV19 to TRBJ1-2; the D gene is possibly TRBD1 (5 bases). This CDR3 has 14 residues. From germline, CDR1 is LNHDA and CDR2 SQIVND (reference sequence). The V end was cut by 3 bases, the J end by 4 bases, with 12 bases between. CDR3 bases: TGTGCCAGTAGTATCCGAGGGACGGGCTATGGCTACACCTTC. Translation: CASSIRGTGYGYTF.

This sequence joins TRBV5-1 and TRBJ2-3, with a weak D call TRBD2 (5 bases). Germline CDR1 reads SGHRS; CDR2 reads YFSETQ. V lost 5 bases and J lost 0, with 10 bases in between. The CDR3 is 14 residues long. CDR3 bases: TGCGCCAGCAGGGGCGGGCCTAGCACAGATACGCAGTATTTT. Residues: CASRGGPSTDTQYF.

This clonotype was observed a few times. V usage is TRBV6-5 and J usage is TRBJ2-3; 13 positions agree with TRBD2. Germline values: CDR1 MNHEY, CDR2 SVGAGI. V lost 1 base, J lost 12 bases, and 10 bases stayed unmatched. The CDR3 is 16 amino acids. The CDR3 region has the DNA TGTGCCAGCAGTTACTTGGGGACTAGCGGGGCCCCAGTACAGTATTTT. Its protein product is CASSYLGTSGAPVQYF.

This clonotype was detected only a few times. J is TRBJ2-1 and V is TRBV3-1; 8 bases agree with TRBD1. The CDR3 sequence is 12 residues long. CDR1 LGHDT and CDR2 YNNKEL come from the germline V gene (reference sequence). The V segment lost 3 bases and the J segment 12 bases; nucleotides outside the gene matches: 4. CDR3 DNA: TGTGCCAGCAGCCAGTCCGGGACAGGGCAGTTCTTC. This gives the protein CASSQSGTGQFF.

The chain recombines TRBV20-1 with TRBJ2-1; 8 positions match TRBD1. V lost 3 bases and J lost 1; bases outside the gene matches: 2. This CDR3 is 14 amino acids long. Germline-derived CDR1 and CDR2 are DFQATT and SNEGSKA (reference sequence). The CDR3 DNA follows: TGCAGTGCTAGCGACAGGGGATCCTACAATGAGCAGTTCTTC. This encodes CSASDRGSYNEQFF.